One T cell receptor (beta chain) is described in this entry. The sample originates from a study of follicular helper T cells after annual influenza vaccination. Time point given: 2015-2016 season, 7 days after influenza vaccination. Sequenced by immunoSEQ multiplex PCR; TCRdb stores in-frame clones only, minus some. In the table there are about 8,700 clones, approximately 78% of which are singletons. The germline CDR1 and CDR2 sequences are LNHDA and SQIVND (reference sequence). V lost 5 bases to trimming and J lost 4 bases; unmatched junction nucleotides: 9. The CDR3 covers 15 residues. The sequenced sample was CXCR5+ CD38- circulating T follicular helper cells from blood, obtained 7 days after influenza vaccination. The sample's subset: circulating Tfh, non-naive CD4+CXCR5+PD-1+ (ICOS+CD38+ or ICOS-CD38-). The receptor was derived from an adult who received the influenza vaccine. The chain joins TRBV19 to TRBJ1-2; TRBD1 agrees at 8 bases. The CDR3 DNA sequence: TGTGCCAGTAGTGCCATAGACAGGGGAGTCTATGGCTACACCTTC. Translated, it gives CASSAIDRGVYGYTF.